A selection of T cell receptor beta chains follows, all from one sample in a study of radiation and T cells in renal cell carcinoma. Sequenced by immunoSEQ multiplex PCR; TCRdb stores in-frame clones only, minus some. This table has 140,000 to 150,000 clones, around 88% appearing once. Specimen: blood, collected from a patient whose treatment included radiotherapy and nephrectomy. These receptors came from a woman between 45 and 65 years old with renal cell carcinoma. CDR3s include the opening cysteine and the closing phenylalanine or tryptophan. D genes are given only for firm matches. Clone size appears in some rows only: once, few, many, or a class for an expanded clone.

clone size	J gene	D gene	V gene	CDR3 DNA	CDR3 protein
NA	TRBJ2-6	NA	TRBV10-3	TGTGCCATCAGTGATCGCCAGGGCAAACGCTCTGGGGCCAACGTCCTGACTTTC	CAISDRQGKRSGANVLTF
NA	TRBJ2-1	TRBD2	TRBV2	TGTGCCAGCAGTGATCGACTAGCGGGAGGCAATCAGTTCTTC	CASSDRLAGGNQFF
once	TRBJ2-7	NA	TRBV9	TGTGCCAGCAGCGTAGGGCGGAGACCCTACGAGCAGTACTTC	CASSVGRRPYEQYF
NA	TRBJ2-3	NA	TRBV14	TGTGCCAGCAGCCTTCGGTACCACACAGATACGCAGTATTTT	CASSLRYHTDTQYF
NA	TRBJ2-7	NA	TRBV2	TGTGCCAGCAGCCTTAGGGTGATTTCCCGGTTCGAGCAGTACTTC	CASSLRVISRFEQYF
NA	TRBJ2-7	NA	TRBV28	TGTGCCAGCAGTTTACCTGAGTCACATAGCTCCTACGAGCAGTACTTC	CASSLPESHSSYEQYF
NA	TRBJ2-3	TRBD2	TRBV7-2	TGTGCCAGCAGCGCCCTTCGAGCGGGAGGCGATACGCAGTATTTT	CASSALRAGGDTQYF
NA	TRBJ2-7	NA	TRBV18	TGTGCCAGCTCACCTTCGGGACTCAGGTCCTACGAGCAGTACTTC	CASSPSGLRSYEQYF
NA	TRBJ2-3	NA	TRBV9	TGTGCCAGCAGCTCAGGGTGGGCTAGCACAGATACGCAGTATTTT	CASSSGWASTDTQYF
NA	TRBJ2-1	NA	TRBV4-3	TGCGCCAGCAGCCAAGATCGAGGGCTGGACCCCACCGATGAGCAGTTCTTC	CASSQDRGLDPTDEQFF
NA	TRBJ2-1	TRBD2	TRBV5-4	TGTGCCAGCAGCTTAGGCGGACTAGTATCCAGGGACTCCTACAATGAGCAGTTCTTC	CASSLGGLVSRDSYNEQFF
NA	TRBJ1-5	NA	TRBV5-4	TGTGCCAGCAGCTTGTTCTCCCGCAGGGACTATCAGCCCCAGCATTTT	CASSLFSRRDYQPQHF
NA	TRBJ1-1	NA	TRBV9	TGTGCCAGCAGTAGGGGTTTCGGCACTGAAGCTTTCTTT	CASSRGFGTEAFF
NA	TRBJ1-1	NA	TRBV5-1	TGCGCCAGCAGCTTGGCCCAGGCGGACACTGAAGCTTTCTTT	CASSLAQADTEAFF
NA	TRBJ1-5	NA	TRBV7-2	TGTGCCAGCAGCGAACAGGGTTGGCAGCCCCAGCATTTT	CASSEQGWQPQHF
NA	TRBJ2-7	NA	TRBV20-1	TGCAGTGCTAGTGCCGACGAGCAGTACTTC	CSASADEQYF
NA	TRBJ1-5	TRBD1	TRBV28	TGTGCCAGCGATTTGCGCCGGACAGGTGAGAATCAGCCCCAGCATTTT	CASDLRRTGENQPQHF
NA	TRBJ2-5	NA	TRBV9	TGTGCCAGCAGCGTCGCGGGCGGCCTCCAAGAGACCCAGTACTTC	CASSVAGGLQETQYF
NA	TRBJ1-1	NA	TRBV18	TGTGCCAGCTCACCCCCACGGGGGGGCACTGAAGCTTTCTTT	CASSPPRGGTEAFF
NA	TRBJ2-2	NA	TRBV7-9	TGTGCCAGCAGCTTAGCACAGCTCAACACCGGGGAGCTGTTTTTT	CASSLAQLNTGELFF
NA	TRBJ1-1	NA	TRBV7-2	TGTGCCAGCAGTCCTACAGGGAACGCTGAAGCTTTCTTT	CASSPTGNAEAFF
NA	TRBJ2-1	TRBD2	TRBV28	TGTGCCAGCAGTTTTGGCGGGGGCTCCTACAATGAGCAGTTCTTC	CASSFGGGSYNEQFF
NA	TRBJ1-1	NA	TRBV19	TGTGCCACCCGTGAGACAGGAATGAACACTGAAGCTTTCTTT	CATRETGMNTEAFF
NA	TRBJ2-2	NA	TRBV15	TGTGCCACCAGCAGAGATAGGCCGGAAGGTGGTGGGGAGCTGTTTTTT	CATSRDRPEGGGELFF
NA	TRBJ1-1	NA	TRBV6-6	TGTGCCAGCAGTTACCCCCCAGACGATCCTGAAGCTTTCTTT	CASSYPPDDPEAFF
NA	TRBJ1-1	NA	TRBV28	TGTGCCAGCAAATCAGGGATGAACACTGAAGCTTTCTTT	CASKSGMNTEAFF
NA	TRBJ1-1	TRBD1	TRBV28	TGTGCCAGCAGCCCGGGACAGCCGAACACTGAAGCTTTCTTT	CASSPGQPNTEAFF
NA	TRBJ2-3	NA	TRBV5-1	TGCGCCAGCACGCCGGGGTGGGGGGCCACAGATACGCAGTATTTT	CASTPGWGATDTQYF
NA	TRBJ2-7	TRBD1	TRBV7-3	TGTGCCAGCAGCCCAGGGACAGGGGTCCACGAGCAGTACTTC	CASSPGTGVHEQYF
NA	TRBJ2-4	TRBD2	TRBV5-1	TGCGCCAGCAGCCCGGGACTAGCGGGAGATGACATTCAGTACTTC	CASSPGLAGDDIQYF
NA	TRBJ2-7	TRBD2	TRBV6-4	TGTGCCAGCAGTGTTGAAGCGGGAGGGCCATACGAGCAGTACTTC	CASSVEAGGPYEQYF
NA	TRBJ2-5	TRBD2	TRBV4-2	TGTGCCAGCAGCCAAGCCTCCCTAGCGGATCAAGAGACCCAGTACTTC	CASSQASLADQETQYF
NA	TRBJ1-3	NA	TRBV5-6	TGTGCCAGCAGCTTGCGGGGTGGAAACACCATATATTTT	CASSLRGGNTIYF
NA	TRBJ1-2	NA	TRBV14	TGTGCCAGCAGCCAAGATTGGGCCTCATCCACCTTC	CASSQDWASSTF
NA	TRBJ1-2	NA	TRBV9	TGTGCCAGCAGCGCAGAAAACCCGGGGCTGACTAACTATGGCTACACCTTC	CASSAENPGLTNYGYTF
once	TRBJ1-2	NA	TRBV10-3	TGTGCCATCAGTGAATGGGGATCTGGCTACACCTTC	CAISEWGSGYTF
NA	TRBJ2-7	NA	TRBV5-1	TGCGCCAGCAGCCTTGCCAGGGAGTACGAGCAGTACTTC	CASSLAREYEQYF
NA	TRBJ2-3	NA	TRBV9	TGTGCCAGCAGCGTCGGGCGTTACACAGATACGCAGTATTTT	CASSVGRYTDTQYF
NA	TRBJ2-2	NA	TRBV7-2	TGTGCCAGCAGCTTAGGGCTCGTAAACACCGGGGAGCTGTTTTTT	CASSLGLVNTGELFF
NA	TRBJ2-7	NA	TRBV5-5	TGTGCCAGCAGCTGGGCCGGAGTCCACGAGCAGTACTTC	CASSWAGVHEQYF
NA	TRBJ2-5	NA	TRBV7-8	TGTGCCAGCAGCTTGGGGTCGGCGGGGACAAAAGAGACCCAGTACTTC	CASSLGSAGTKETQYF
NA	TRBJ2-5	NA	TRBV5-1	TGCGCCAGCAGCATAGGAACGGAAGAGACCCAGTACTTC	CASSIGTEETQYF
once	TRBJ1-5	NA	TRBV6-1	TGTGCCAGCAGATCGACAGTCAATCAGCCCCAGCATTTT	CASRSTVNQPQHF
NA	TRBJ1-1	NA	TRBV28	TGTGCCAGCAGTGGCCGGGGGGGGAACACTGAAGCTTTCTTT	CASSGRGGNTEAFF
NA	TRBJ2-2	NA	TRBV19	TGTGCCAGCTCTATGGACATAGGTACCGGGGAGCTGTTTTTT	CASSMDIGTGELFF
NA	TRBJ2-7	TRBD2	TRBV7-8	TGTGCCAGCAGCTTAGTTGTGACTAGCTCCGGCGAGCAGTACTTC	CASSLVVTSSGEQYF
NA	TRBJ1-1	NA	TRBV18	TGTGCCAGCTCACCACCGAGTTACAGCAACACTGAAGCTTTCTTT	CASSPPSYSNTEAFF
once	TRBJ2-5	NA	TRBV9	TGTGCCAGCAGCTTACACGACAGACAAGAGACCCAGTACTTC	CASSLHDRQETQYF
NA	TRBJ1-2	NA	TRBV7-2	TGTGCCAGCAGTCCTACAGGTTGGGATGGCTACACCTTC	CASSPTGWDGYTF